The entry that follows covers one T cell receptor beta chain sequence. Antigen unknown. Clones were sequenced by immunoSEQ multiplex PCR, and TCRdb holds only the in-frame ones, with some missing. The sample has 45,000 to 55,000 clones, 75% to 90% seen once. Germline V gives CDR1 MGHRA, CDR2 YSYEKL. The CDR3 totals 14 residues. Trimming cost V 0 bases and J 2 bases, with 8 bases left between them. These data originate in a study of radiation and T cells in renal cell carcinoma. The time point here: blood 2 weeks post-SBRT. The sample's treatment: 15 Gy SBRT to primary tumor, nephrectomy 4 weeks later. Radiation-treated patients gave blood at baseline, week 2 and week 4. Clear cell pathology was present in this patient's renal cell carcinoma. General study results and limits: From baseline, blood top tumor clonotypes peaked at 2 weeks post-radiation. Baseline intratumoral clonotype presence is unknown without pretreatment biopsies.

The sequences come from blood, collected from a patient whose treatment included radiotherapy and nephrectomy. The chain employs TRBV4-1 and TRBJ2-7; perhaps TRBD1 as D (6 bases). This clonotype originated in a woman aged 70-85 years with renal cell carcinoma. CDR3 residues: CASSQDRGPYEQYF. The CDR3 nucleotides read TGCGCCAGCAGCCAAGACAGGGGACCCTACGAGCAGTACTTC.